Described below is a single T cell receptor (beta chain) sequence and its context. The sample belongs to a study of shared clonotypes between healthy human individuals. Deep was the level used in running the assay. Evenly divided among several immunoSEQ plates was the genomic DNA of each subset. As handled by the study authors: Filtering differed since immunoSEQ provided only junctions, with no quality scores. This table comes from immunoSEQ multiplex PCR, and its TCRdb copy is limited to in-frame clones, with some not included. V, J and clone size are taken as reported in that table, and D and trimming were inferred from the DNA itself. Among around 480,000 clones listed, over 60% were seen once. The germline V gene has CDR1 LNHNV and CDR2 YYDKDF (reference sequence). V shed 1 base, J shed 0 bases, and the junction held 10 bases outside the gene matches. This CDR3 region has 20 residues.

The sequence derives from a woman aged 40 to 50 in good health. Some clones in this sample may be carry-over from other donors' samples. Sequenced sample: PBMCs. The V call is TRBV15, the J call TRBJ2-3; 13 nucleotides align to TRBD2. CDR3 DNA: TGTGCCACCAGCAGAGCCGGACTAGCGGGAGTGGGGCCTAGCACAGATACGCAGTATTTT. This codes for CATSRAGLAGVGPSTDTQYF. Full variable domain (rest looked up from reference TRBV15 and TRBJ2-3): DAMVIQNPRYQVTQFGKPVTLSCSQTLNHNVMYWYQQKSSQAPKLLFHYYDKDFNNEADTPDNFQSRRPNTSFCFLDIRSPGLGDTAMYLCATSRAGLAGVGPSTDTQYFGPGTRLTVL.